The sequence of this T cell receptor (beta chain) was determined in a study of Graves' ophthalmopathy and Graves' hyperthyroidism (dated by TCRdb to 2017 to 2018). For the wider study: Stable hyperthyroidism was defined as no progression to ophthalmopathy within 18 months of follow-up. The study used signatures of the TCR beta repertoire to tell Graves' ophthalmopathy apart from Graves' hyperthyroidism and to predict which patients would progress to ophthalmopathy. In total, 120 to 150 blood samples were TCR-sequenced: roughly 45 ophthalmopathy, some 75 hyperthyroidism and around 17 hyperthyroidism-to-ophthalmopathy patients. To explore V-J signatures distinguishing ophthalmopathy from hyperthyroidism, a discovery set of about 99 patients (fewer than 45 ophthalmopathy, over 55 stable hyperthyroidism) was enrolled. The independent validation cohort included roughly 19 hyperthyroidism patients plus 17 patients who later progressed from hyperthyroidism to ophthalmopathy. In six or seven hyperthyroidism patients, the T-cell repertoires found in thyroid tissue were compared with those found in blood. Following sample collection, hyperthyroidism patients were given methimazole at a starting dose of 30 mg daily, and ophthalmopathy patients were given high-dose intravenous methylprednisolone. Overall study outcomes, separate from this receptor: In validation, the model predicted ophthalmopathy progression with about 71% sensitivity and roughly 72% specificity; fewer than 15 predicted patients were CT-confirmed with GO in a median of approximately six months. Ophthalmopathy was separated from stable hyperthyroidism by the 13-signature model with 87.88% sensitivity and 81% to 84% specificity in cross-validation and with 80%/75% in the test set. Most expanded thyroid clonotypes with a frequency above 0.001 also appeared in blood, which suggests that blood repertoires may reflect the immune response in the thyroid. Sample size was not statistically predetermined, and group allocation was not concealed from the investigators.

This clonotype was detected many times. Its target antigen remains unknown. No quality values exist for individual bases; no much larger clone is one base distant. For repertoire sequencing, the TCR beta CDR3 regions were amplified from RNA transcripts. HTBI primers and the Qiagen OneStep RT-PCR kit were used in a first-round RT-PCR, which was followed by a second-round multiplex PCR, size selection and purification. Libraries were sequenced on an Illumina HiSeq2000 using paired-end 100 bp reads. The authors' analysis ran thus. Reads were processed with SOAPnuke, discarding reads with adapters, uncalled bases, mean Phred below 15, or no exact constant-primer or identifier match. High-quality paired reads were merged with COPE v1.2.5. Unique nucleotide sequences were defined as clonotypes and aligned to IMGT TRB V, D and J references using MiTCR v1.1. The analysis was limited to V-J combinations with a frequency above 0.0001, which together covered approximately 99% of repertoires. For each V-J combination, a TCR clonal expansion and chaos score was defined as F50 clonal expansion divided by the chaos observed in the TCRdist matrix. Welch's t-statistics and random forest were used to narrow the features down to around 13 V-J combinations, which were then fed into a naive Bayes classifier. The Morisita-Horn index was used to measure how similar the thyroid and blood repertoires were. TCRdb reran the public reads through fastp at Q25 and MiXCR, keeping productive beta chains. For every CDR3 protein sequence, its rows merge into one entry that carries the most common genes and DNA. TCRdb, not the original authors, processed these V and J calls. The sample yields over a million distinct CDR3 sequences; less than 45% were counted once. 11% of the sample lies in the top ten.

The V end loses 5 bases and the J end loses 6 bases, and a stretch of 16 bases separates them. From the germline V gene (reference sequence), CDR1 is SEHNR and CDR2 is FQNEAQ. Reading from cysteine to phenylalanine, the CDR3 counts 15 amino acids. CDR3 DNA only is kept here, 45 bases in frame from base 1. Patients with hyperthyroidism were aged 18 to 65 years, had been newly diagnosed, and had a disease duration of less than 2 months. Patients were excluded if they had other autoimmune diseases, uncontrolled infections, pregnancy or lactation. Diagnosis relied on clinical symptoms, serum thyroxine, TRAb, thyroid ultrasound and orbital computed tomography. Trizol reagent was used to extract the total RNA, and its quality was then checked on an Agilent 2100 Bioanalyzer.

This chain is built from TRBV7-9 and TRBJ1-4; possibly the D gene is TRBD1, per 5 matching bases. This TCR was recovered from an adult man with Graves' hyperthyroidism. The sequencing sample was made of peripheral blood or thyroid tissue (not recorded which). The CDR3: CASSHALRGYEKLFF. The DNA sequence reads TGTGCCAGCAGCCACGCCCTCCGGGGGTATGAAAAACTGTTTTTT.